What follows are 13 T cell receptor beta chains derived from one specimen sequenced in a study of blood T cells in healthy people across ages. Combining a sample-barcoded 5' primer with a J-beta primer mix, a second PCR ran for about 7 to 11 cycles. TCRdb re-analysed the 5' RACE reads in MiXCR, keeping a single row per CDR3 protein. The profile shows 1.5 million to 2 million distinct CDR3 sequences, 25% to 30% of them singletons. The sequenced material came from blood. The source of these receptors is a young woman in good health.

A remark on this clonotype: Since a much larger clone is just one base distant, this may be a read error. The rearrangement uses TRBV6-5 and TRBJ2-1, with 11 bases aligning to TRBD2. The last part of the DNA fits TRBJ2-7 better; the J call may be wrong. Germline assignment: CDR1 MNHEY and CDR2 SVGAGI. There are 16 residues in the CDR3. CDR3 sequence (DNA): TGTGCCAGCAGTCCGCAGGGGACTAGCGGCTACAATGAGCAGTACTTC. This sequence encodes CASSPQGTSGYNEQYF.

This clonotype has a count of ten or more. The chain joins TRBV2 to TRBJ2-7; TRBD2 agrees at 8 bases. Germline trimming cut 8 bases from V and 2 bases from J; bases unmatched to any gene: 8. The germline V gene has CDR1 SNHLY and CDR2 FYNNEI. The CDR3 length is 14 residues. This CDR3 reads CASRAGGVTYEQYF. CDR3 nucleotide sequence: TGTGCCAGCCGAGCCGGGGGGGTGACCTACGAGCAGTACTTC.

This clonotype was seen a few times. V and J are TRBV28 and TRBJ1-4; D unclear. The length of the CDR3 is 15 residues. The V and J ends lost 5 bases and 6 bases respectively, with 16 bases between them. Germline V CDR1 and CDR2: MDHEN, SYDVKM. The CDR3, as DNA: TGTGCCAGCAGTACTATAGGGATGGGAGATGAAAAACTGTTTTTT. This encodes CASSTIGMGDEKLFF.

This chain links TRBV10-3 with TRBJ1-5; no definite D call. Germline V gene data show CDR1 as ENHRY and CDR2 as SYGVKD. The CDR3 totals 15 residues. Deletions cut 6 bases from V and 1 base from J, with 13 bases between. In DNA form, the CDR3 reads TGTGCCATCAGCCACAACGGCGGGAGCAATCAGCCCCAGCATTTT. It is translated as CAISHNGGSNQPQHF.

The sample holds a few counts of this clonotype. CDR3 loop: CSVGGLAVNTQYF. The DNA of the CDR3 is TGCAGCGTTGGGGGACTAGCGGTGAATACGCAGTATTTT. The rearrangement joins TRBV29-1 to TRBJ2-3; 11 bases are a match to TRBD2. Germline CDR1 SQVTM, CDR2 ANQGSEA. V lost 4 bases, J lost 7 bases, and 4 bases stayed unmatched. The CDR3 consists of 13 residues.

As regards this clonotype: At one of its ends the junction is not consistent with the germline gene, which may arise from a read error. This chain connects TRBV5-1 to TRBJ1-1, with a possible D match to TRBD1 (5 bases). This CDR3 contains 15 residues. Germline lookup yields CDR1 SGHRS and CDR2 YFSETQ. The CDR3 nucleotides are TGCGTCAGCAGGCCCTCGTCCGGGGCGGGAACTGAAGCTTTCTTT. Amino acids: CVSRPSSGAGTEAFF.

The chain employs TRBV2 and TRBJ1-6; 8 bases are shared with TRBD1. With V trimmed by 8 bases and J by 8 bases, 11 bases remained unmatched. The CDR3 totals 15 residues. Looked up from germline, CDR1 is SNHLY and CDR2 is FYNNEI. The CDR3 spells CASRGETGGDSPLHF. The DNA of the CDR3 is TGTGCCAGCCGCGGCGAAACAGGGGGGGATTCACCCCTCCACTTT.

This rearrangement joins TRBV12-5 to TRBJ1-5; D is undetermined. There are 13 residues in the CDR3. The ends were cut back, 4 bases at V and 7 bases at J, with 11 bases in the middle. Germline V gene sequence: CDR1 LGHNT, CDR2 FRNRAP. The CDR3 spells CASGSMGAQPQHF. In DNA form, the CDR3 reads TGTGCTAGTGGTTCAATGGGTGCCCAGCCCCAGCATTTT.

This clonotype was seen ten or more times. This sequence joins TRBV15 and TRBJ2-1; no clear D. V lost 5 bases to trimming and J lost 7 bases, with 15 bases between them. The length of the CDR3 is 14 residues. Germline assignment: CDR1 LNHNV and CDR2 YYDKDF (reference sequence). The CDR3 is CATSGPVGSNEQFF. The CDR3 DNA is TGTGCCACCAGCGGCCCCGTAGGGTCTAATGAGCAGTTCTTC.

This clonotype has a count of ten or more. The V gene is TRBV5-1, the J gene TRBJ2-1; the D gene is possibly TRBD1 (5 bases). CDR1 SGHRS and CDR2 YFSETQ come from the germline V gene. CDR3 length: 14 amino acids. The V end lost 6 bases, the J end lost 0 bases, and 10 bases lay between the germline ends. In nucleotides, the CDR3 is TGCGCCAGCACCAGGGTAAGCTCCTACAATGAGCAGTTCTTC. Translated: CASTRVSSYNEQFF. The whole variable domain, filled in from reference TRBV5-1 and TRBJ2-1, reads KAGVTQTPRYLIKTRGQQVTLSCSPISGHRSVSWYQQTPGQGLQFLFEYFSETQRNKGNFPGRFSGRQFSNSRSEMNVSTLELGDSALYLCASTRVSSYNEQFFGPGTRLTVL.

The chain has TRBV21-1 and TRBJ2-1; the table assigns TRBD1, which was not confirmed against the DNA. TRBV21-1 is a listed pseudogene. There are 18 residues in the CDR3. CDR3 DNA: TGTGCCAGCCCCTGGCCTAGGAAGAAAGGAGACAGGGACAATGAGCAGTTCTTC. Its translation: CASPWPRKKGDRDNEQFF.

This clonotype was picked up a small number of times. The V call is TRBV20-1, the J call TRBJ2-4; 9 bases match TRBD2. From germline, CDR1 is DFQATT and CDR2 SNEGSKA (reference sequence). This CDR3 has 16 residues. V lost 0 bases to trimming and J lost 6 bases; unmatched junction nucleotides: 9. CDR3 bases: TGCAGTGCTAGAGATCGGCTAGCGGGATCGGGAAACATTCAGTACTTC. Translation: CSARDRLAGSGNIQYF.

This clonotype has just a few counts. The chain is built from TRBV12-3 or TRBV12-4 and TRBJ2-5; tentative D call: TRBD2 (6 bases). V was cut by 4 bases and J by 10 bases, with 28 bases left in between. CDR3 length: 17 amino acids. CDR3: CASSSWTGGTFKMSQYF. The CDR3 DNA sequence: TGTGCCAGCAGTTCGTGGACTGGCGGGACCTTCAAGATGAGCCAGTACTTC.